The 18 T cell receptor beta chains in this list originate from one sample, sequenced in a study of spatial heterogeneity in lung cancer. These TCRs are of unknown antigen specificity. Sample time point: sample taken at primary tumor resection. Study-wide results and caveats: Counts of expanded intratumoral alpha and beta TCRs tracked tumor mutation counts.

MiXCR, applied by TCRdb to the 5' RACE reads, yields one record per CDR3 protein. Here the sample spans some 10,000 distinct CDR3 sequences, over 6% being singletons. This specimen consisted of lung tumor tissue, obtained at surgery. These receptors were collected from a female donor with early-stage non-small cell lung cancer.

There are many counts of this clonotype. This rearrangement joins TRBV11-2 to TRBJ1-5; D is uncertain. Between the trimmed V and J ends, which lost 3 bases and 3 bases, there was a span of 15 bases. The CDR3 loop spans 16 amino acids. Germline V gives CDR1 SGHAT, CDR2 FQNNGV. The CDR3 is CASSFRSLGYNQPQHF. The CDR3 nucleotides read TGTGCCAGCAGCTTTAGGTCTCTGGGTTACAATCAGCCCCAGCATTTT.

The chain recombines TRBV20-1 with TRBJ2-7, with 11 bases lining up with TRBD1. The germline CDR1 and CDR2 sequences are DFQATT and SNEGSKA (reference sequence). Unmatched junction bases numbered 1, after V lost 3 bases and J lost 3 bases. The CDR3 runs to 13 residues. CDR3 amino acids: CSARGQGDYEQYV. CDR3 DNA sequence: TGCAGTGCTAGGGGACAGGGGGACTACGAGCAGTACGTC.

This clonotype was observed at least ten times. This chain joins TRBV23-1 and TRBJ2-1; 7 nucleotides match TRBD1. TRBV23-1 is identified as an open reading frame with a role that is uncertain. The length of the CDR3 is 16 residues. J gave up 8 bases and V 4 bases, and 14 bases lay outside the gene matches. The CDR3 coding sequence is TGCGCCAGCAGTCCTCGGCCTTCTACAGGGGAGTATGAGCAGTTCTTC. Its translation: CASSPRPSTGEYEQFF.

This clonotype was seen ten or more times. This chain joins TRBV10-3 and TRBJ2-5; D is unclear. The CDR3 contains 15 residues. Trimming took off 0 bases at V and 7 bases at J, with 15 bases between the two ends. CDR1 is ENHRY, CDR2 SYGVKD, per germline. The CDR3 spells CAISESATPEGTQYF. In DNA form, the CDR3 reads TGTGCCATCAGTGAGTCCGCCACCCCAGAAGGGACCCAGTACTTC.

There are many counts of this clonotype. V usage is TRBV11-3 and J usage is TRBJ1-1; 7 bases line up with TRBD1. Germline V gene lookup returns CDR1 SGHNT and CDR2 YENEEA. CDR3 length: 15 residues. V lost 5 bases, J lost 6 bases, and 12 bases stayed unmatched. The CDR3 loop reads CASSPDPTGRSEAFF. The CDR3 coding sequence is TGTGCCAGCAGCCCGGACCCGACAGGGAGGTCTGAAGCTTTCTTT.

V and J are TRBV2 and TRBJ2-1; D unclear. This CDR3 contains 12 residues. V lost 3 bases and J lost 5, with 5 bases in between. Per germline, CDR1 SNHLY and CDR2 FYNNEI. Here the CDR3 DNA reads TGTGCCAGCAGTGAGCGCGACAATGAGCAGTTCTTC. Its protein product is CASSERDNEQFF.

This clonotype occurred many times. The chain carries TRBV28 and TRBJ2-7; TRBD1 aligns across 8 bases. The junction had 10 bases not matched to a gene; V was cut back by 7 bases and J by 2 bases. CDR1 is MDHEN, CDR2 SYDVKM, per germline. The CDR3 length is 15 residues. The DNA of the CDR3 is TGTGCCAGCATGGGCTTTGGGACAGGACCCTACGAGCAGTACTTC. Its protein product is CASMGFGTGPYEQYF.

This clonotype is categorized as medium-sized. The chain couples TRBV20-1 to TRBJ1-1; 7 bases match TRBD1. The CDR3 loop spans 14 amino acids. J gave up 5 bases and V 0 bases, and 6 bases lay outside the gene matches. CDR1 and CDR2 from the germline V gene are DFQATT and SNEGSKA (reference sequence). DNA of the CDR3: TGCAGTGCTAGAGACCCACAGGGGTGGACTGAAGCTTTCTTT. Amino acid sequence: CSARDPQGWTEAFF.

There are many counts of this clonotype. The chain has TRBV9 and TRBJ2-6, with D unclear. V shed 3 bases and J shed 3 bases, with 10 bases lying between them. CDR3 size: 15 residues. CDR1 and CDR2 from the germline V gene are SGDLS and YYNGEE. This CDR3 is CASSEPVDGANVLTF. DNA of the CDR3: TGTGCCAGCAGCGAGCCCGTGGATGGGGCCAACGTCCTGACTTTC.

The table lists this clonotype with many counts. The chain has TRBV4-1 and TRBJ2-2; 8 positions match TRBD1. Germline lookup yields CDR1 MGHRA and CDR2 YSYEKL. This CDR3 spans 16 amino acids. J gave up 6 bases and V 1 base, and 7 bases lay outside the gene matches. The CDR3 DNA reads TGCGCCAGCAGCCAAGCTCCCCGACAGGGGTCCGGGGAGCTGTTTTTT. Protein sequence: CASSQAPRQGSGELFF.

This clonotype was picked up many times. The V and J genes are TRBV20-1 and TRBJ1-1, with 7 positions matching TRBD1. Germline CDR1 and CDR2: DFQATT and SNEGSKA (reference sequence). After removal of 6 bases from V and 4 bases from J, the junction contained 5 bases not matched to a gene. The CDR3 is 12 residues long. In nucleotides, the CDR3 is TGCAGTGCCTATTCAGGGGGCACTGAAGCTTTCTTT. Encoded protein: CSAYSGGTEAFF.

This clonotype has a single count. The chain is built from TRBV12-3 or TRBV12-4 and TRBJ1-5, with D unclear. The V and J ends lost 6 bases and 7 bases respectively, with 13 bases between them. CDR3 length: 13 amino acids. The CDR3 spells CASSPRTWQPQHF. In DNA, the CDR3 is TGTGCCAGCAGCCCCAGGACGTGGCAGCCCCAGCATTTT.

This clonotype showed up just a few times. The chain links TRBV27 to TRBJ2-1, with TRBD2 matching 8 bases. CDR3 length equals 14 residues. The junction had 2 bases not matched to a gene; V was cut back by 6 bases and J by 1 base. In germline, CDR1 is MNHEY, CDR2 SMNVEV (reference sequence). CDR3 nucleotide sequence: TGTGCCAGCAGATTAGCGGGGTCCTACAATGAGCAGTTCTTC. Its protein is CASRLAGSYNEQFF.

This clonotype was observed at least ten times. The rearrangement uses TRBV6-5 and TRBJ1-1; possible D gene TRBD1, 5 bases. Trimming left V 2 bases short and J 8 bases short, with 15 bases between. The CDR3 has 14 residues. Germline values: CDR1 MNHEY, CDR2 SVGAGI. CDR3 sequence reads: CASSYDSGAQEAFF. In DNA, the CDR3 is TGTGCCAGCAGTTACGATTCCGGGGCGCAGGAAGCTTTCTTT.

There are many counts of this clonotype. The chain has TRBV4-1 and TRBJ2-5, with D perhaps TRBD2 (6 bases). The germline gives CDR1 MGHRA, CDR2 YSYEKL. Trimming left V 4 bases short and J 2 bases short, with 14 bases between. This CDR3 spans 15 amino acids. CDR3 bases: TGCGCCAGCAGCCCGACGGGGGTAGAACAAGAGACCCAGTACTTC. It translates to CASSPTGVEQETQYF.

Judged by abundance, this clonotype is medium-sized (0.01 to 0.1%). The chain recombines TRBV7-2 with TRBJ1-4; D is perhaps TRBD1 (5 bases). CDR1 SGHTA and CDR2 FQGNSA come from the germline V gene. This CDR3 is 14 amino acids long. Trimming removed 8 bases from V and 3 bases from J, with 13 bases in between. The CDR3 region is CASGAGNANEKLFF. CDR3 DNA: TGTGCCAGCGGGGCGGGGAACGCTAATGAAAAACTGTTTTTT.

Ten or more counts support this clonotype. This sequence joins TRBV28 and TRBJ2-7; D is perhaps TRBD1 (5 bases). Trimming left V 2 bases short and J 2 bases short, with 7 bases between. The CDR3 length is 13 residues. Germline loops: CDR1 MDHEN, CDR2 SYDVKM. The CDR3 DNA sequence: TGTGCCAGCAGTTTAACAGGTCCCTACGAGCAGTACTTC. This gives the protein CASSLTGPYEQYF.

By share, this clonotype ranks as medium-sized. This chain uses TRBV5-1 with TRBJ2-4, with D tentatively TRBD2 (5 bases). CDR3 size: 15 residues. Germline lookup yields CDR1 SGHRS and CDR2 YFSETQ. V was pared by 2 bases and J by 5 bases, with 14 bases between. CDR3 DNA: TGCGCCAGCAGCTTTGAGGGATCTCAAGAAAACATTCAGTACTTC. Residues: CASSFEGSQENIQYF.